These T cell receptor beta chains were read from a single sample in a study of blood T cell repertoires in COVID-19. Here immunoSEQ multiplex PCR was the method, and the copy in TCRdb shows in-frame clones only, minus some. The sample yields 80,000 to 95,000 clones, approximately 83% seen once. The sequenced material came from peripheral blood. The origin of the receptors is a woman older than 75 with active or convalescent COVID-19. Each CDR3 is given with its conserved first and last residue. A D gene is named only where the DNA matches it firmly. Size is omitted from some rows. Given values are once, few, many or a class for expanded clones.

V	size	D	length	J	DNA	CDR3
TRBV3-1/TRBV3-2	-	-	16	TRBJ2-7	TGTGCCAGCAGCCAAGAATTCGTGGGAGTCTTAAACGAGCAGTACTTC	CASSQEFVGVLNEQYF
TRBV20-1	-	-	11	TRBJ1-5	TGCAGTGCTAGAGAACTTGAGGCCCAGCATTTT	CSARELEAQHF
TRBV7-3	few	-	15	TRBJ1-2	TGTGCCAGCAGCTTAACCCCAGGGCTAAACTATGGCTACACCTTC	CASSLTPGLNYGYTF
TRBV5-5	-	-	16	TRBJ1-1	TGTGCCAGCAGCCCTTCCCCGGGGAGGGGAAACACTGAAGCTTTCTTT	CASSPSPGRGNTEAFF
TRBV6-1	-	-	14	TRBJ2-5	TGTGCCAGCAGTGAGGCCCCAATGTTAGAGACCCAGTACTTC	CASSEAPMLETQYF
TRBV7-2	-	-	16	TRBJ2-5	TGTGCCAGCAGCTTAGGCGTCCTACCCTCCCAAGAGACCCAGTACTTC	CASSLGVLPSQETQYF
TRBV23-1	-	-	15	TRBJ2-7	TGCGCCAGCAGTCACCCGACAGAGTACTCCTACGAGCAGTACTTC	CASSHPTEYSYEQYF
TRBV19	-	TRBD1	14	TRBJ1-5	TGTGCCAGTAACACAGGGGATGATCGTCAGCCCCAGCATTTT	CASNTGDDRQPQHF
TRBV5-5	-	-	14	TRBJ1-5	TGTGCCAGCAGCTTGGTGGCGGGCAATCAGCCCCAGCATTTT	CASSLVAGNQPQHF
TRBV5-1	-	-	16	TRBJ2-3	TGCGCCAGCAGCTTGTATTCCGGGATTAGCACAGATACGCAGTATTTT	CASSLYSGISTDTQYF
TRBV15	once	-	14	TRBJ1-2	TGTGCCACCAGCAGGGACACAGTTAACTATGGCTACACCTTC	CATSRDTVNYGYTF
TRBV5-4	-	TRBD1	13	TRBJ1-2	TGTGCCAGCAGCCTACAGGGGGCTGGTGGCTACACCTTC	CASSLQGAGGYTF
TRBV6-6	few	-	13	TRBJ1-5	TGTGCCAGCACCGGACAAGCCGATCAGCCCCAGCATTTT	CASTGQADQPQHF
TRBV2	few	-	13	TRBJ2-7	TGTGCCACCCGACCAGGGTCCTCCTACGAGCAGTACTTC	CATRPGSSYEQYF
TRBV6-2/TRBV6-3	-	-	13	TRBJ2-5	TGTGCCAGCAGTTATCAGGGGAGAGAGACCCAGTACTTC	CASSYQGRETQYF
TRBV5-1	-	TRBD2	15	TRBJ2-4	TGCGCCAGCAGCTTGGTACTAGCGGGGGAAAACATTCAGTACTTC	CASSLVLAGENIQYF
TRBV6-6	-	-	16	TRBJ2-6	TGTGCCAGCAGTTACTCCTCGGGCTCTGGGGCCAACGTCCTGACTTTC	CASSYSSGSGANVLTF
TRBV10-2	-	TRBD1	14	TRBJ1-2	TGCGCCAGCTTAAGGGACAGGGGGCTTGCTGGCTACACCTTC	CASLRDRGLAGYTF
TRBV6-2/TRBV6-3	few	TRBD1	17	TRBJ1-1	TGTGCCAGCAGTTACTCTAGGAGGGGGCGTAAGAACACTGAAGCTTTCTTT	CASSYSRRGRKNTEAFF
TRBV12-3/TRBV12-4	-	TRBD1	13	TRBJ1-5	TGTGCCAGCAGTCTTACAGGGGATCAGCCCCAGCATTTT	CASSLTGDQPQHF
TRBV19	once	-	13	TRBJ1-5	TGTGCCAGTAGGAGGGAGCCCAATCAGCCCCAGCATTTT	CASRREPNQPQHF
TRBV28	-	TRBD2	14	TRBJ2-7	TGTGCCAGCAGTTTGATAAGCGGGGTCGACGGGCAGTACTTC	CASSLISGVDGQYF
TRBV2	once	TRBD2	13	TRBJ2-5	TGTGCCAGCCTAATAGCGGGGCAAGAGACCCAGTACTTC	CASLIAGQETQYF
TRBV2	-	-	14	TRBJ1-2	TGTGCCAGCAGTGAAGTGCGACAGCAGAATGGCTACACCTTC	CASSEVRQQNGYTF
TRBV18	-	TRBD1	15	TRBJ1-6	TGTGCCAGCTCACCCGACAGGGTGGAAGGTTCACCCCTCCACTTT	CASSPDRVEGSPLHF
TRBV5-1	-	TRBD1	14	TRBJ2-7	TGCGCCAGCAGTCCGGACAGGACTGGGCACGAGCAGTACTTC	CASSPDRTGHEQYF
TRBV29-1	-	TRBD2	15	TRBJ2-1	TGCAGCGTTGAAAGGGCCCGGACTAGCGGGGGAGAGCAGTTCTTC	CSVERARTSGGEQFF
TRBV18	once	-	16	TRBJ2-6	TGTGCCAGCTCAAGGGTGGGGAGCTCTGGGGCCAACGTCCTGACTTTC	CASSRVGSSGANVLTF
TRBV9	-	-	15	TRBJ1-1	TGTGCCAGCAGCGCCCAAGACAGGCTGAACACTGAAGCTTTCTTT	CASSAQDRLNTEAFF
TRBV6-2/TRBV6-3	-	-	13	TRBJ2-5	TGTGCCAGCAGTTACTTCCAGCAAGAGACCCAGTACTTC	CASSYFQQETQYF
TRBV16	-	TRBD1	15	TRBJ1-4	TGTGCCAGCAGCCTCAGGACAGGGGAGGAAGAAAAACTGTTTTTT	CASSLRTGEEEKLFF
TRBV28	-	TRBD1	12	TRBJ1-2	TGTGCCAGCACCGGACAGGGCTATGGCTACACCTTC	CASTGQGYGYTF
TRBV27	-	-	12	TRBJ1-6	TGTGCCAGCAGTTTATTAGGGAGCCCCCTCCACTTT	CASSLLGSPLHF
TRBV20-1	once	-	11	TRBJ2-1	TGCAGTGCTAGCGGGATCATTGAGCAGTTCTTC	CSASGIIEQFF
TRBV5-4	-	-	11	TRBJ2-5	TGTGCCAGCACAGACCAAGAGACCCAGTACTTC	CASTDQETQYF
TRBV20-1	-	TRBD1	16	TRBJ2-1	TGCAGTGCTAGTGATTGGACAGGGAGCTCCTACAATGAGCAGTTCTTC	CSASDWTGSSYNEQFF
TRBV9	-	-	13	TRBJ2-3	TGTGCCAGCAGCCCCCAACGAGCAGATACGCAGTATTTT	CASSPQRADTQYF
TRBV2	-	-	16	TRBJ2-2	TGTGCCAGCATGGATGGGGCCCGACGAAGTACCGGGGAGCTGTTTTTT	CASMDGARRSTGELFF
TRBV9	few	TRBD1	14	TRBJ2-7	TGTGCCAGCAGCCCAAGGACAGGTAAGTACGAGCAGTACTTC	CASSPRTGKYEQYF
TRBV24-1	-	TRBD2	16	TRBJ2-1	TGTGCCACCAGTGCCCCTAGCGGGAGGGCCCTTAATGAGCAGTTCTTC	CATSAPSGRALNEQFF
TRBV10-3	-	-	16	TRBJ1-3	TGTGCCATCAGTGTCGGGCTGAGCGGCGCTGGAAACACCATATATTTT	CAISVGLSGAGNTIYF
TRBV28	-	-	13	TRBJ1-5	TGTGCCAGCAGTTTGAGGAGCAATCAGCCCCAGCATTTT	CASSLRSNQPQHF
TRBV7-2	-	TRBD2	16	TRBJ2-1	TGTGCCAGCAGTTCCCAAGCGGGGGACCCTCCCAATGAGCAGTTCTTC	CASSSQAGDPPNEQFF
TRBV21-1	-	-	18	TRBJ2-6	TGTGCCAGCAGCAAGGTAGGAGGGATCGCCATCTGGGCCAACGTCCTGACTTTC	CASSKVGGIAIWANVLTF
TRBV7-9	-	-	14	TRBJ2-1	TGTGCCAGCTCGGCAGGGACTCCGAACAATGAGCAGTTCTTC	CASSAGTPNNEQFF
TRBV4-3	-	TRBD1	16	TRBJ2-1	TGCGCCAGCAGCCTTATCGGGACAGGGGCCTACAATGAGCAGTTCTTC	CASSLIGTGAYNEQFF
TRBV6-5	-	-	15	TRBJ1-3	TGTGCCAGCAGTTACGTGGGGGGAGTAGAAAACACCATATATTTT	CASSYVGGVENTIYF
TRBV5-6	-	-	13	TRBJ1-2	TGTGCCAGCAGCTCGCAGGCCCACTATGGCTACACCTTC	CASSSQAHYGYTF
TRBV9	-	-	14	TRBJ2-2	TGTGCCAGCAGCCCCCAGGGAGGTACCGGGGAGCTGTTTTTT	CASSPQGGTGELFF
TRBV5-1	-	-	14	TRBJ2-1	TGCGCCAGCAGCTTGGCCGCGTCACCCAATGAGCAGTTCTTC	CASSLAASPNEQFF
TRBV29-1	-	-	19	TRBJ2-1	TGCAGCGTAGACCCTCTAAGGACAGACCCATGGAGCTCCTACAATGAGCAGTTCTTC	CSVDPLRTDPWSSYNEQFF
TRBV25-1	-	-	12	TRBJ1-2	TGTGCCAGCAGTGGGGTCCGGAGCACTTACACCTTC	CASSGVRSTYTF
TRBV19	-	-	13	TRBJ1-2	TGTGCCAGTAGTATATTAGGGGGATTTGGCTACACCTTC	CASSILGGFGYTF